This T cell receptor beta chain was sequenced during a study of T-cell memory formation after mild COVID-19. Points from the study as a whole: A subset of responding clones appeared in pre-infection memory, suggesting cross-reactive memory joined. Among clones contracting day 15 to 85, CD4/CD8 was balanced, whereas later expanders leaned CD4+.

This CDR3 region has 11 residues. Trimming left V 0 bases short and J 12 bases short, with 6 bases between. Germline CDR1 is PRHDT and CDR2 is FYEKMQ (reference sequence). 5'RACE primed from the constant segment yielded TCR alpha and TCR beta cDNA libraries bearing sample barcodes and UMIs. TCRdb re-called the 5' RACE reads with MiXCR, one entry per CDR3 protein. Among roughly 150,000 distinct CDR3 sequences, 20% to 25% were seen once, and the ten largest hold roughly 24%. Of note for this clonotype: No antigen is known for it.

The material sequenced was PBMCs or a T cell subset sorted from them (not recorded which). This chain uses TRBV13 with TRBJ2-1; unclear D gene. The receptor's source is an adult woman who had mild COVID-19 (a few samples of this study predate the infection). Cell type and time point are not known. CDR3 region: CASSLGIGQFF. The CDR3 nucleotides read TGTGCCAGCAGCTTAGGGATAGGGCAGTTCTTC.